The T cell receptor (beta chain) described here comes from a study of shared clonotypes between healthy human individuals. General study results and limits: Rarefaction curves obtained for sorted subsets showed sequencing incomplete despite large depth.

The J segment lost 8 bases and the V segment lost 5 bases, leaving 11 bases of the junction unmatched. Germline assignment: CDR1 SGHVS and CDR2 FQNEAQ. The CDR3 contains 14 residues. Points on this clone: Its antigen is not identified.

The repertoire was sequenced with immunoSEQ multiplex PCR; TCRdb's copy has only in-frame clones and lacks some. The top ten hold under 0.15% of the sample, which has roughly 2.5 million clones, over 85% seen once. This chain joins TRBV7-8 and TRBJ2-7; 8 positions match TRBD1. Sample: naive CD4+ T cells sorted from blood. Subset given: CD45RA+ positively selected. This clonotype was sampled from a man aged 18 to 29 in good health. The CDR3 coding sequence is TGTGCCAGCAGCCGGCAGCAGGGGGCGGTCAAGCAGTACTTC. Its protein is CASSRQQGAVKQYF. Based on the CDR3 plus reference TRBV7-8 and TRBJ2-7, the full variable domain is GAGVSQSPRYKVAKRGQDVALRCDPISGHVSLFWYQQALGQGPEFLTYFQNEAQLDKSGLPSDRFFAERPEGSVSTLKIQRTQQEDSAVYLCASSRQQGAVKQYFGPGTRLTVT.